This T cell receptor (beta chain) is from a study of cytomegalovirus exposure and HLA in healthy donors. TCRdb's copy holds only in-frame clones and misses some; the assay was immunoSEQ multiplex PCR. The profile covers hundreds of thousands of clones, with around 86% appearing a single time and 2% to 2.5% taken by the ten largest. General study results and limits: Rarity held for most TCR sequences, but there were some public TCRs that occurred in many donors. According to a subsequent analysis, TCR clusters from the first cohort were inclined to appear together in the 90 to 150 validation repertoires.

This CDR3 has 18 amino acids. The V and J ends lost 0 bases and 0 bases respectively, with 15 bases between them. The germline V gene encodes CDR1 ENHRY and CDR2 SYGVKD. Concerning this clone itself: What it binds is unknown.

The study drew the donors from its approximately 110-subject validation cohort, separate from the 666-subject first cohort. The J gene is TRBJ1-5, the V gene TRBV10-3; D may be TRBD1 (6 bases). The sequenced material came from PBMCs. The receptor was isolated from a woman between 18 and 29 years old in good health and CMV-seropositive. CDR3 sequence (DNA): TGTGCCATCAGTGAGTCGGCCCGACAGGCTTATAGCAATCAGCCCCAGCATTTT. Its protein product is CAISESARQAYSNQPQHF.